Sequencing of this T cell receptor beta chain was carried out in a study of vaccination and CD4 T cells after COVID-19. Background on the study: Stimuli were overlapping spike peptide pools of SARS-CoV-2 and three common cold coronaviruses (HCoV-NL63, HCoV-OC43, HCoV-229E). Whole-study findings and limits: Although the median of SARS-CoV-2-reactive clonotypes rose from about 20 to 38, the change was not significant.

Sequencing of DNA taken from cultured CD4+ T cells relied on the Oncomine TCR Beta short-read assay. TCRdb reanalysed the PCR reads using MiXCR and keeps one entry per CDR3 protein. Here the sample spans over 15,000 distinct CDR3 sequences, 73% being singletons. This clonotype was observed a few times. What it recognizes is unknown. Treatment denoted: approximately nine-day PBMC culture with coronavirus spike peptide pools or control peptides (ViraFEST assay). ViraFEST used peptide pools to expand antigen-specific T cells, then sequenced TCRs. Convalescent patients tested SARS-CoV-2 PCR positive from March to December 2020, before Alpha, Beta and Delta emerged. This receptor was taken from a human donor who had recovered from COVID-19. Source material: CD4+ T cells from blood, cultured in vitro.

The CDR3: CSASRGPGGNQPQHF. The DNA of the CDR3 is TGCAGTGCTAGCCGTGGCCCTGGGGGCAATCAGCCCCAGCATTTT. This chain joins TRBV20-1 and TRBJ1-5, with D uncertain. Trimming left V 3 bases short and J 2 bases short, with 14 bases between. From germline, CDR1 is DFQATT and CDR2 SNEGSKA (reference sequence). The length of the CDR3 is 15 residues.